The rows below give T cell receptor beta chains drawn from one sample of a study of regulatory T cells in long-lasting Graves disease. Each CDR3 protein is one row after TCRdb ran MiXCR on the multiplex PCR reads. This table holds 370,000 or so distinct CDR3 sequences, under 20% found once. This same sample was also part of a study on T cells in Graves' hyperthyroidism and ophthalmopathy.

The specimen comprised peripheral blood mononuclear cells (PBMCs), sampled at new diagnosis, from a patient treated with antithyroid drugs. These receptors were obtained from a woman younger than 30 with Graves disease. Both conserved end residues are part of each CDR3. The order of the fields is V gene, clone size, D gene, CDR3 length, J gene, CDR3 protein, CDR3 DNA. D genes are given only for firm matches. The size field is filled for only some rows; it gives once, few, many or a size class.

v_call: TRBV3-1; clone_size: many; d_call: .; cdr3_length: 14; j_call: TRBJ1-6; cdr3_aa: CASSQGGDRSPLHF; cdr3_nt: TGTGCCAGCAGCCAGGGGGGGGATCGCTCACCCCTCCACTTT
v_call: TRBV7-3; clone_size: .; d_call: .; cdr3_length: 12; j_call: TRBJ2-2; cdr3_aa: CASSPLRGELFF; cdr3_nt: TGTGCCAGCAGCCCCCTTAGAGGGGAGCTGTTTTTT
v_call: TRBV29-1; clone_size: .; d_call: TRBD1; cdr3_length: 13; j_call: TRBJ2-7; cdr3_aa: CSVADRGLNEQYF; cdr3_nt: TGCAGCGTTGCGGACAGGGGGTTGAACGAGCAGTACTTC
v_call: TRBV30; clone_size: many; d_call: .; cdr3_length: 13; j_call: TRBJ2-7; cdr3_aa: CAWKPPGGYEQYF; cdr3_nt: TGTGCCTGGAAACCCCCCGGGGGCTACGAGCAGTACTTC
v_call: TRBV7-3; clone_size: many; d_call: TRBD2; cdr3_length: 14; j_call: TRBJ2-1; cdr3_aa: CASAAGTSNNEQFF; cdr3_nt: TGTGCCAGCGCCGCCGGGACTAGTAACAATGAGCAGTTCTTC
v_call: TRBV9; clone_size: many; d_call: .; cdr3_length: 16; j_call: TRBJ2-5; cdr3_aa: CASSPSPQGRQETQYF; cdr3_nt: TGTGCCAGCAGCCCCTCGCCCCAGGGACGCCAAGAGACCCAGTACTTC
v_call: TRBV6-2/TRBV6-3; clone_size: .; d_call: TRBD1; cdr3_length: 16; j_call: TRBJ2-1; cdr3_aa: CASSYTDRGSYNEQFF; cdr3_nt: TGTGCCAGCAGTTACACTGACAGGGGCTCCTACAATGAGCAGTTCTTC
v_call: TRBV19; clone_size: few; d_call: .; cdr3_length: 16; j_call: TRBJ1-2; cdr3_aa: CASSPPGSGTERGYTF; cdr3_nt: TGTGCCAGTAGTCCCCCCGGGAGTGGGACGGAGAGGGGCTACACCTTC
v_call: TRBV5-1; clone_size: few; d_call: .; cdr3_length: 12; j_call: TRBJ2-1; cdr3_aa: CASREGNDEQFF; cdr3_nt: TGCGCCAGCAGGGAGGGTAACGATGAGCAGTTCTTC
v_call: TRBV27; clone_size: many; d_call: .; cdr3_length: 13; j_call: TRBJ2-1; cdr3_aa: CASTDEGGNEQFF; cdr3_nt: TGTGCCAGCACCGACGAAGGGGGCAATGAGCAGTTCTTC
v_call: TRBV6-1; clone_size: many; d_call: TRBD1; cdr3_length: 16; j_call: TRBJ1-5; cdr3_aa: CASSAAGQGEVQPQHF; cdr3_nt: TGTGCCAGCAGTGCCGCAGGACAGGGGGAAGTTCAGCCCCAGCATTTT
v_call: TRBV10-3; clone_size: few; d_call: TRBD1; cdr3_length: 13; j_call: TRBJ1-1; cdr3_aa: CATRTGVNTEAFF; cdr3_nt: TGTGCCACCCGGACAGGGGTGAACACTGAAGCTTTCTTT
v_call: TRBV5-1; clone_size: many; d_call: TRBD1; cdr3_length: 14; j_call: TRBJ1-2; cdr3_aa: CASSDGQGGYGYTF; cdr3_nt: TGCGCCAGCAGCGACGGACAGGGTGGTTATGGCTACACCTTC
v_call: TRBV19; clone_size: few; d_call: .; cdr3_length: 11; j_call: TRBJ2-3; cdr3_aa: CASSVSSTQYF; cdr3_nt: TGTGCCAGTAGTGTCTCAAGCACGCAGTATTTT
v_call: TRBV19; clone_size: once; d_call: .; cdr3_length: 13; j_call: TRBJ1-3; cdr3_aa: CASLRDSGNTIYF; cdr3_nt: TGTGCCAGTTTACGAGATTCTGGAAACACCATATATTTT
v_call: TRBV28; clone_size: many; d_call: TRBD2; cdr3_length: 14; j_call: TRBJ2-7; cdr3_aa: CASKLAGTAWEQYF; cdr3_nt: TGTGCCAGCAAGCTAGCGGGGACTGCCTGGGAGCAGTACTTC
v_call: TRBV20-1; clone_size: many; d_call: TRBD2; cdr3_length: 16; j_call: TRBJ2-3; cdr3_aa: CSARLAGGVFGDTQYF; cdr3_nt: TGCAGTGCTAGACTAGCGGGAGGAGTCTTTGGAGATACGCAGTATTTT
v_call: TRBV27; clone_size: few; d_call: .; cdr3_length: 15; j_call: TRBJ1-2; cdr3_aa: CASRGTMDSSYGYTF; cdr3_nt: TGTGCCAGCAGGGGAACTATGGACAGCAGCTATGGCTACACCTTC
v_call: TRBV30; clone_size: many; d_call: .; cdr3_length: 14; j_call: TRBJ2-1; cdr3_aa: CAWSVLVTDNEQFF; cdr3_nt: TGTGCCTGGAGTGTACTTGTGACTGACAATGAGCAGTTCTTC
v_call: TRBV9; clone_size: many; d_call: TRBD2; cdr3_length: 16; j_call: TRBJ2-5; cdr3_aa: CASSVGTSFFEETQYF; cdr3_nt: TGTGCCAGCAGCGTAGGGACTAGCTTTTTCGAGGAGACCCAGTACTTC
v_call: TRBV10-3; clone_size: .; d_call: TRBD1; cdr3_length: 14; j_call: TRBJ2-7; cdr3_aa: CAIWDRGRAYEQYF; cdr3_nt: TGTGCCATTTGGGACAGGGGTAGGGCCTACGAGCAGTACTTC
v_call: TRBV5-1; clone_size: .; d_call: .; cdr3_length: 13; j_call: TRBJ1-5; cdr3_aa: CASSLDGPQPQHF; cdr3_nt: TGCGCCAGCAGCTTGGATGGTCCCCAGCCCCAGCATTTT
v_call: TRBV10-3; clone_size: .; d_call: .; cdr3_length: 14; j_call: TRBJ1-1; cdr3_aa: CASSYRNLNTEAFF; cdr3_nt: TGTGCCAGCAGCTACAGGAATTTGAACACTGAAGCTTTCTTT
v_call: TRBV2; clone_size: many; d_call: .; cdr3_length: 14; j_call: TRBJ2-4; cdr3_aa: CASAVNVVKNIQYF; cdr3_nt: TGTGCCAGCGCGGTTAACGTGGTCAAAAACATTCAGTACTTC
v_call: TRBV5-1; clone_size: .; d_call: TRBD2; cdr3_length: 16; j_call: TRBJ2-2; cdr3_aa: CASRFGLAGGEGELFF; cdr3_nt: TGCGCCAGCAGATTTGGACTAGCGGGAGGCGAGGGGGAGCTGTTTTTT
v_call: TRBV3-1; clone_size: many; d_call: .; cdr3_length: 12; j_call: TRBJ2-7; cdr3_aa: CASSPRSLTRIF; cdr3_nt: TGTGCCAGCAGCCCTCGTAGCCTGACTAGGATTTTC
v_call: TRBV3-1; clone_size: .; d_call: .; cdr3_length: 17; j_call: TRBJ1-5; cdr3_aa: CASSRDFSVRGEQPQHF; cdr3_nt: TGTGCCAGCAGCCGAGACTTTTCTGTCAGGGGAGAGCAGCCCCAGCATTTT
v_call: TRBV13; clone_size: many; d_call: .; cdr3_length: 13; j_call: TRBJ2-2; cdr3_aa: CASRARSTGELFF; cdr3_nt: TGTGCCAGCCGAGCTCGATCCACCGGGGAGCTGTTTTTT
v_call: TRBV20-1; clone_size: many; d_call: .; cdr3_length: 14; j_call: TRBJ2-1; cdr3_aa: CSARTDRHYNEQFF; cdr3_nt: TGCAGTGCTAGAACCGACCGTCATTACAATGAGCAGTTCTTC